This TCR beta chain was captured by sequencing in a study of blood T cells in healthy people across ages. This clonotype came up a few times. Its antigen is unknown. V gave up 11 bases and J gave up 6 bases; unmatched junction bases: 11. Germline V gives CDR1 SNHLY, CDR2 FYNNEI. The CDR3 loop spans 13 amino acids. Together with a sample-barcoded 5' primer, a J-beta primer mix was included in a second PCR lasting roughly 6 to 12 cycles. Per-sample output comprised a minimum of 2.5 million paired-end reads containing CDR3. TCRdb called the 5' RACE reads again in MiXCR, with one record for every CDR3 protein. Altogether roughly 1,500,000 distinct CDR3 sequences are present, roughly 32% being singletons, with the ten largest covering around 11%. General observations from the study: Long-lived and aged donors differed, with more naive CD4+ cells and higher diversity in the long-lived.

Peripheral blood was drawn, about 10 milliliters per donor. Total RNA extraction produced at least 5 micrograms (per sample) for the study. This clonotype originated in a woman between 25 and 40 years old in good health. The chain combines TRBV2 with TRBJ2-7; 9 nucleotides align to TRBD1. Sequences were obtained from blood. CDR3 amino acids: CAGGPGQGPEQYF. CDR3 coding DNA: TGTGCCGGCGGACCGGGACAGGGACCCGAGCAGTACTTC.